This TCR beta chain was captured by sequencing in a study of early T cells in non-severe SARS-CoV-2 infection. The CDR3 is 11 residues long. The germline CDR1 and CDR2 sequences are SGHAT and FQNNGV. The ends were cut back, 1 base at V and 9 bases at J, with 4 bases in the middle. Researchers attached unique molecular identifiers to individual cDNA molecules. Each CDR3 protein gets one entry after TCRdb re-called the 5' RACE reads with MiXCR. The profile shows about 77,000 distinct CDR3 sequences, about a sixth of them singletons. This clonotype showed up just a few times. Its specificity is unknown. Findings and limits, study-wide: Anti-spike CD8 responses were favored by VDJdb matching, which missed private and CD4 specificities.

Sequencing was carried out using whole blood. V is TRBV11-2 and J is TRBJ2-1; D gene unclear. The sequence derives from an adult who was a healthcare worker with PCR-confirmed SARS-CoV-2 infection or an uninfected control (not recorded which). CDR3 DNA sequence: TGTGCCAGCAGCTTAGTTAGTGAGCAGTTCTTC. This encodes CASSLVSEQFF. Supplemented by reference TRBV11-2 and TRBJ2-1, the full variable domain reads EAGVAQSPRYKIIEKRQSVAFWCNPISGHATLYWYQQILGQGPKLLIQFQNNGVVDDSQLPKDRFSAERLKGVDSTLKIQPAKLEDSAVYLCASSLVSEQFFGPGTRLTVL.